Presented here are 8 T cell receptor beta chains from one specimen sequenced in a study of graft-versus-host responses after intestinal transplantation. Here immunoSEQ multiplex PCR was the method, and the copy in TCRdb shows in-frame clones only, minus some. The sample holds 71,000 or so clones, around 91% seen once. What these receptors recognize is not known. The material was unstimulated CD8+ T cells sorted from spleen or lymph node cells, obtained before intestinal transplant. All receptors derive from a human donor who received an intestinal transplant.

V usage is TRBV9 and J usage is TRBJ2-2; TRBD1 aligns across 12 bases. From germline, CDR1 is SGDLS and CDR2 YYNGEE. CDR3 length equals 18 residues. After removal of 4 bases from V and 0 bases from J, the junction contained 7 bases not matched to a gene. The CDR3 DNA reads TGTGCCAGCAGCCATCCGGGACAGGGGGCGACGAACACCGGGGAGCTGTTTTTT. This translates into CASSHPGQGATNTGELFF.

V gene TRBV5-8 combines with J gene TRBJ1-2; the D gene is possibly TRBD1 (6 bases). CDR1 is SGHTS, CDR2 YDEGEE, per germline. The V gene lost 1 base and the J gene lost 6 bases, with 16 bases spanning the gap. The CDR3 totals 15 residues. The DNA of the CDR3 is TGTGCCAGCAGCTTGCAAAGGGGGGGGTTGAATGGCTACACCTTC. This codes for CASSLQRGGLNGYTF.

The chain recombines TRBV9 with TRBJ2-7; 8 bases fit TRBD2. Unmatched junction bases numbered 10, after V lost 4 bases and J lost 1 base. The germline gives CDR1 SGDLS, CDR2 YYNGEE. The CDR3 loop spans 16 amino acids. CDR3 coding DNA: TGTGCCAGCAGCCCCCGGAGTAGCGGGGTTTCCTACGAGCAGTACTTC. It specifies CASSPRSSGVSYEQYF.

The chain joins TRBV10-2 to TRBJ2-5, with 7 bases that match TRBD2. The germline CDR1 and CDR2 sequences are WSHSY and SAAADI. V lost 5 bases, J lost 4 bases, and 10 bases stayed unmatched. The CDR3 is made up of 15 amino acids. CDR3 protein: CASSSPGRGLETQYF. In nucleotides, the CDR3 is TGCGCCAGCAGTTCCCCGGGGCGGGGGTTAGAGACCCAGTACTTC.

The chain recombines TRBV29-1 with TRBJ2-3, with TRBD2 matching over 14 bases. J gave up 4 bases and V 6 bases, and 12 bases lay outside the gene matches. The CDR3 is made up of 17 amino acids. Looked up from germline, CDR1 is SQVTM and CDR2 is ANQGSEA. The CDR3 protein is CSVDEGTSGGWADTQYF. In nucleotides, the CDR3 is TGCAGCGTGGATGAGGGGACTAGCGGGGGCTGGGCAGATACGCAGTATTTT.

The chain recombines TRBV7-4 with TRBJ1-6; 7 bases are shared with TRBD1. The CDR3 consists of 16 residues. The germline V gene has CDR1 SGHVT and CDR2 SQSDAQ. V lost 0 bases and J lost 6; bases outside the gene matches: 5. The DNA of the CDR3 is TGTGCCAGCAGCTTAGCAGGGGGCGGGACTAATTCACCCCTCCACTTT. Its translation is CASSLAGGGTNSPLHF.

DNA of the CDR3: TGTGCCAGCAGACCCGACAGGGGTCCCTACAATGAGCAGTTCTTC. The encoded protein is CASRPDRGPYNEQFF. The chain is built from TRBV2 and TRBJ2-1, with 8 bases lining up with TRBD1. The CDR3 covers 15 residues. The germline V gene has CDR1 SNHLY and CDR2 FYNNEI. J gave up 2 bases and V 6 bases, and 6 bases lay outside the gene matches.

The V and J genes are TRBV6-1 and TRBJ2-1; D is uncertain. Germline CDR1 and CDR2: MNHNS and SASEGT. The ends were cut back, 1 base at V and 8 bases at J, with 6 bases in the middle. The CDR3 runs 12 residues. This CDR3 is CASSEVVYEQFF. CDR3 in DNA: TGTGCCAGCAGTGAAGTAGTATATGAGCAGTTCTTC.